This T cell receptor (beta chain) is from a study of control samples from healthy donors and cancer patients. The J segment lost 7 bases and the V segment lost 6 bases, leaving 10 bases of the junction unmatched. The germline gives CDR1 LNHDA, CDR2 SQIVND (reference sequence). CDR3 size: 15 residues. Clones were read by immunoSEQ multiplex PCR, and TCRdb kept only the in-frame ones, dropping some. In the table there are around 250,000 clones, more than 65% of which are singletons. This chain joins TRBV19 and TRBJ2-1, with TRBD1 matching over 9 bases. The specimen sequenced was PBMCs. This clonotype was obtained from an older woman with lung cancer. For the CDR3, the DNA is TGTGCCAGTAGGGGGCGGGACAGGGTAGAAAATGAGCAGTTCTTC. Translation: CASRGRDRVENEQFF.